This T cell receptor beta chain is from a study of response to subunit inactivated influenza vaccine. TCRdb recomputed calls from the RT-PCR reads with MiXCR, one row per CDR3 protein. The data show 800,000 to 1,000,000 distinct CDR3 sequences, about 20% seen once. Germline CDR1 is SGHTS and CDR2 is YDEGEE. V gave up 1 base and J gave up 7 bases, with 14 bases separating them. This CDR3 region has 15 residues. This receptor was obtained from a man aged 45-65 years who received an inactivated influenza vaccine. The chain employs TRBV5-8 and TRBJ1-4; weak D call: TRBD1 (5 bases). The sequenced sample was PBMCs from blood, obtained about 5 days after vaccination. The CDR3 DNA reads TGTGCCAGCAGCTTGAGTCAGGGAAGAGGTGAAAAACTGTTTTTT. This codes for CASSLSQGRGEKLFF. Variable domain in full (rest from reference TRBV5-8 and TRBJ1-4): EAGVTQSPTHLIKTRGQQATLRCSPISGHTSVYWYQQALGLGLQFLLWYDEGEERNRGNFPPRFSGRQFPNYSSELNVNALELEDSALYLCASSLSQGRGEKLFFGSGTQLSVL.